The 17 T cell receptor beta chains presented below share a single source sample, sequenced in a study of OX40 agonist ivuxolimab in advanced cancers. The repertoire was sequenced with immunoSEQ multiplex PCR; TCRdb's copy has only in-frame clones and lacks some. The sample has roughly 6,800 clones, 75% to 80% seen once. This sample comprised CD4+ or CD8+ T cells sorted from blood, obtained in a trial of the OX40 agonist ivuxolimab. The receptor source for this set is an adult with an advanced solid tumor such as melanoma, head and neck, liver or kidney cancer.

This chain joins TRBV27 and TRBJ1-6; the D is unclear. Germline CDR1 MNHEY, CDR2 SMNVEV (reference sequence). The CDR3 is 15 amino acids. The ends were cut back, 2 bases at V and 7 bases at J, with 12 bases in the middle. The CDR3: CASSLGPAWNSPLHF. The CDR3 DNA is TGTGCCAGCAGTTTAGGGCCGGCTTGGAATTCACCCCTCCACTTT.

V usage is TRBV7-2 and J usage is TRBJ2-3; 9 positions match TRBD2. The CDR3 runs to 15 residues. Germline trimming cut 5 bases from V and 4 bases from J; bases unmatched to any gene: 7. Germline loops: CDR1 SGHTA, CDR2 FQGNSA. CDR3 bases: TGTGCCAGCAGCAATAGCGGGAGTAGGGCAGATACGCAGTATTTT. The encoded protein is CASSNSGSRADTQYF.

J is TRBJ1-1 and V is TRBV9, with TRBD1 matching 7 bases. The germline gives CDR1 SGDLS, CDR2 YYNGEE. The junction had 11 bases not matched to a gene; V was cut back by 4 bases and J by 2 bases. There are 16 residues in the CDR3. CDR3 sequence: CASSSSETGINTEAFF. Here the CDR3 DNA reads TGTGCCAGCAGCTCCTCCGAGACAGGGATAAACACTGAAGCTTTCTTT. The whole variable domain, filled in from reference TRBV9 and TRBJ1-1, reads DSGVTQTPKHLITATGQRVTLRCSPRSGDLSVYWYQQSLDQGLQFLIQYYNGEERAKGNILERFSAQQFPDLHSELNLSSLELGDSALYFCASSSSETGINTEAFFGQGTRLTVV.

The CDR3 DNA sequence: TGCAGTGCTAGGGACAACTACGAGCAGTACTTC. It translates to CSARDNYEQYF. The chain carries TRBV20-1 and TRBJ2-7; maybe TRBD1 (5 bases). The germline V gene has CDR1 DFQATT and CDR2 SNEGSKA (reference sequence). V gave up 3 bases and J gave up 3 bases, with 6 bases separating them. The CDR3 runs to 11 residues.

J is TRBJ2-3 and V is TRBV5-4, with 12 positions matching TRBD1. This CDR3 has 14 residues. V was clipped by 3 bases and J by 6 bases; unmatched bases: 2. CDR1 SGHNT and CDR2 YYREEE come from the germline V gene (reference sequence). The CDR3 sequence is CASSWGQGADTQYF. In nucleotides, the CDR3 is TGTGCCAGCAGCTGGGGACAGGGGGCGGATACGCAGTATTTT.

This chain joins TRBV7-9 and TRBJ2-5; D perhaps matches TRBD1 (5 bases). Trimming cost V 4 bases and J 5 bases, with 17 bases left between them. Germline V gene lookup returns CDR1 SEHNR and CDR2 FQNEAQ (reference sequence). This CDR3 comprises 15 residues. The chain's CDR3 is CASSSAIDWGETQYF. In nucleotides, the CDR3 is TGTGCCAGCAGCTCAGCCATAGATTGGGGCGAGACCCAGTACTTC.

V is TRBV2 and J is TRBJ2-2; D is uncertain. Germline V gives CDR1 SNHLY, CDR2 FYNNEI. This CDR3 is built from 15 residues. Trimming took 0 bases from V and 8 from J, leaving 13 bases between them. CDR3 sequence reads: CASSEALGLGGELFF. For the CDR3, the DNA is TGTGCCAGCAGTGAAGCGCTAGGTTTGGGGGGGGAGCTGTTTTTT.

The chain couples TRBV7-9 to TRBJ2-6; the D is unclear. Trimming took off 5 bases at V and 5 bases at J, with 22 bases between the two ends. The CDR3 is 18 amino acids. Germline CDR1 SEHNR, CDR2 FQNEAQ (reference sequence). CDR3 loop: CASSVEPYHESRANVLTF. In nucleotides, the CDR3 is TGTGCCAGCAGCGTCGAGCCATACCATGAAAGTCGGGCCAACGTCCTGACTTTC.

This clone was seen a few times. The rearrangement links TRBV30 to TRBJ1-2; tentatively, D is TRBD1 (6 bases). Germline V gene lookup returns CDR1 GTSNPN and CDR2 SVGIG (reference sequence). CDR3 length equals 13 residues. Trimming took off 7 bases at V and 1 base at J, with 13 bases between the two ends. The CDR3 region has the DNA TGTGCCTCGAAGGGGGGTGGTAACTATGGCTACACCTTC. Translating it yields CASKGGGNYGYTF.

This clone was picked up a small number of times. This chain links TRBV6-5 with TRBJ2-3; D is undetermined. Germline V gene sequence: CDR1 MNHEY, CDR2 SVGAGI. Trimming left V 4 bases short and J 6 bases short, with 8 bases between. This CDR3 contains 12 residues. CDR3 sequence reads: CASSLDGDTQYF. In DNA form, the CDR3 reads TGTGCCAGCAGTTTGGACGGGGATACGCAGTATTTT.

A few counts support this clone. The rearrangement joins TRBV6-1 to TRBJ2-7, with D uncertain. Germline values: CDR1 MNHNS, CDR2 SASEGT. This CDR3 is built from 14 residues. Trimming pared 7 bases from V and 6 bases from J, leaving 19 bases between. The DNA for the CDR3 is TGTGCCAGCACCTTGATACTACAGCCCCTCGAGCAGTACTTC. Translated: CASTLILQPLEQYF.

CDR3 loop: CASSGAGSEFMYEQYF. As DNA, the CDR3 is TGTGCCAGCAGTGGGGCAGGGTCGGAGTTTATGTACGAGCAGTACTTC. The rearrangement links TRBV25-1 to TRBJ2-7, with a tentative D call TRBD1 (5 bases). Germline loops: CDR1 MGHDK, CDR2 SYGVNS. CDR3 length: 16 amino acids. V gave up 4 bases and J gave up 4 bases, with 20 bases separating them.

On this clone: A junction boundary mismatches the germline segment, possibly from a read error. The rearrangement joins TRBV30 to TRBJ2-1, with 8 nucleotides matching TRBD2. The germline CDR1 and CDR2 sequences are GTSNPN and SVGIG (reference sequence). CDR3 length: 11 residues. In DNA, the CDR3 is TGCGGGGGGGGTCTTTACAATGAGCAGTTCTTC. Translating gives CGGGLYNEQFF.

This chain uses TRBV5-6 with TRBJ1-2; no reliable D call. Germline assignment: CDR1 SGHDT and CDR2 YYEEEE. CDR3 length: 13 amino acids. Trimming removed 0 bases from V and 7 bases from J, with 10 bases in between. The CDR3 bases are TGTGCCAGCAGCTTGGTTTCAGGTAGTGGCTACACCTTC. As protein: CASSLVSGSGYTF.

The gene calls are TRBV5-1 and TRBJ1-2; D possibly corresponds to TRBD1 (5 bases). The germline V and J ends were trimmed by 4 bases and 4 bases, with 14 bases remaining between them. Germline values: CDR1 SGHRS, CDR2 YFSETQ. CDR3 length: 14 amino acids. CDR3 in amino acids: CASSPGVAAYGYTF. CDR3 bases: TGCGCCAGCAGCCCGGGGGTCGCAGCCTATGGCTACACCTTC.

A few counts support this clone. The CDR3 nucleotides read TGTGCCAGCAGTGACTCCGCAGGGGGCAGGTCACCCCTCCACTTT. This codes for CASSDSAGGRSPLHF. The chain links TRBV6-4 to TRBJ1-6, with TRBD1 identical over 8 bases. The germline CDR1 and CDR2 sequences are MRHNA and SNTAGT. The CDR3 runs 15 residues. V lost 0 bases to trimming and J lost 10 bases; unmatched junction nucleotides: 5.

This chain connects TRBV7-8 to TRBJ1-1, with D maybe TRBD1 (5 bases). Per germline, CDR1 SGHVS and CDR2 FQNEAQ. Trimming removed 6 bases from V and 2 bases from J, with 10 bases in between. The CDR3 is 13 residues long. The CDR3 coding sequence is TGTGCCAGCAGGATTCAGGGAAACACTGAAGCTTTCTTT. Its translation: CASRIQGNTEAFF.